These 4 T cell receptor beta chains came from one sample sequenced in a study of beta chain features in type 1 diabetes. General study findings and limits: When Type 1 diabetes patients were examined, their TCRB CDR3s proved moderately but significantly shorter in all four CD4+ subsets.

Expressed TCRB transcripts were sequenced because the isolated RNA had all been reverse transcribed beforehand. Sequenced by immunoSEQ multiplex PCR; TCRdb stores in-frame clones only, minus some. Of around 690,000 clones in the sample, 9.5% to 15% were seen once. No antigen is known for these receptors. The sequenced sample consisted of naive CD4+ T cells from blood. The receptors shown here come from a man younger than 45 with type 1 diabetes.

The chain has TRBV11-3 and TRBJ2-1; D remains ambiguous. CDR1 and CDR2 from the germline V gene are SGHNT and YENEEA. CDR3 length equals 13 residues. With 4 bases removed from V and 8 bases from J, the gap between germline ends came to 12 bases. The CDR3 bases are TGTGCCAGCAGCTATCTCCGTGCCCATGAGCAGTTCTTC. It is translated as CASSYLRAHEQFF.

Notes on this clone: A clone one base away is much larger, so this may be a read error. The chain is built from TRBV7-6 and TRBJ1-5, with a weak D call TRBD1 (5 bases). Deletions cut 2 bases from V and 5 bases from J, with 7 bases between. The CDR3 is made up of 13 amino acids. The germline gives CDR1 SGHVS, CDR2 FNYEAQ. The CDR3 here is CASSLQGDQPQHF. CDR3 nucleotide sequence: TGTGCCAGCAGCTTACAGGGCGATCAGCCCCAGCATTTT.

The chain uses TRBV5-1 and TRBJ2-2, with D hard to call. This CDR3 spans 14 amino acids. Between the trimmed V and J ends, which lost 6 bases and 4 bases, there was a span of 13 bases. The germline CDR1 and CDR2 sequences are SGHRS and YFSETQ. CDR3 bases: TGCGCCAGCACCTTCCAGACACCCACCGGGGAGCTGTTTTTT. This encodes CASTFQTPTGELFF. The full variable domain, its missing parts supplied by reference TRBV5-1 and TRBJ2-2, is KAGVTQTPRYLIKTRGQQVTLSCSPISGHRSVSWYQQTPGQGLQFLFEYFSETQRNKGNFPGRFSGRQFSNSRSEMNVSTLELGDSALYLCASTFQTPTGELFFGEGSRLTVL.

As to this clone: The junction differs from germline at one of its ends, possibly a read error. The chain is built from TRBV6-5 and TRBJ1-2, with D uncertain. The CDR3 covers 13 residues. Germline CDR1 and CDR2: MNHEY and SVGAGI. DNA for the CDR3: TGTGCCAGCAGTTACTTATTGACGGGAAGTGGGGTCTTC. It encodes CASSYLLTGSGVF.